These T cell receptor beta chains were read from a single sample in a study of blood T cell repertoires in COVID-19. Assay: immunoSEQ multiplex PCR; the TCRdb copy retains only in-frame clones and omits some. The table has around 120,000 clones, about 80% seen once; the top ten hold about 9.6%. The sequencing sample was made of peripheral blood. Every receptor here comes from a man aged 40-55 years with active or convalescent COVID-19. Each CDR3 is given without its conserved first and last residue. The order of the fields is V gene, clone size, CDR3 protein. Only some rows state a clone size, as once, few, many or a class for expanded clones.

V: TRBV27
size: .
CDR3: ASSSWGGLGQETQY

V: TRBV7-9
size: .
CDR3: ASSLQENTEAF

V: TRBV27
size: once
CDR3: ASSFGGSYNEQF

V: TRBV3-1/TRBV3-2
size: .
CDR3: ASSQANNEQF

V: TRBV10-3
size: .
CDR3: AISESSGQGGTEAF

V: TRBV7-9
size: .
CDR3: ASSPWAASYEQY

V: TRBV6-5
size: .
CDR3: ASSYNKGAGPF

V: TRBV7-3
size: .
CDR3: ASSSSGGNEQF

V: TRBV10-1
size: .
CDR3: ASSEYRGSTEAF

V: TRBV11-2
size: .
CDR3: ASSSGLAGGRTYEQY

V: TRBV30
size: .
CDR3: AWSAPLRQARGEKLF

V: TRBV4-1
size: few
CDR3: ASSQPSGTGVGGELF

V: TRBV10-3
size: .
CDR3: AINAQGSSYNEQF

V: TRBV19
size: .
CDR3: ASPTSGGSSTDTQY

V: TRBV3-1/TRBV3-2
size: .
CDR3: ASSQELTNTEAF

V: TRBV7-9
size: .
CDR3: ASSFVRQGEAF

V: TRBV5-1
size: .
CDR3: ASSRDTSTDTQY

V: TRBV14
size: once
CDR3: ASSQGYISSPLH

V: TRBV7-2
size: .
CDR3: ASSLTGLASDTQY

V: TRBV12-3/TRBV12-4
size: .
CDR3: ASSLGGGYGYT

V: TRBV27
size: .
CDR3: ASSPQGALPTKQY

V: TRBV30
size: .
CDR3: ASHRGQGETQY

V: TRBV9
size: .
CDR3: ASSPTGVREKLF

V: TRBV30
size: once
CDR3: AWKPGMNTEAF

V: TRBV2
size: once
CDR3: ATRRGGGTDTQY

V: TRBV6-6
size: .
CDR3: ASKVLGRNEQF

V: TRBV5-4
size: .
CDR3: ASSLDTGGTGNTIY

V: TRBV29-1
size: .
CDR3: SVVRNQETQY

V: TRBV11-2
size: .
CDR3: ASSLQGVSGANVLT

V: TRBV25-1
size: .
CDR3: ASSPDRTYNTIY

V: TRBV28
size: .
CDR3: ATSGGLEYGYT

V: TRBV10-3
size: .
CDR3: AIRKTGGKYENEQF

V: TRBV9
size: medium-sized
CDR3: ASSFSSGTGFYGEQF

V: TRBV5-1
size: .
CDR3: ASSPVLADPDEQF

V: TRBV3-1/TRBV3-2
size: medium-sized
CDR3: ASSQAGGSNQPQH

V: TRBV19
size: .
CDR3: ASSTMSGGQETQY

V: TRBV19
size: .
CDR3: ASSIDPGQSSGNTIY

V: TRBV5-1
size: .
CDR3: ASSAQTVSSYNSPLH

V: TRBV29-1
size: .
CDR3: SVEGAGYGGYT

V: TRBV5-5
size: .
CDR3: ASSPQNTEAF

V: TRBV7-2
size: .
CDR3: ASSLASELGGIGELF

V: TRBV27
size: .
CDR3: ASSLTGTDRDYGYT

V: TRBV12-3/TRBV12-4
size: .
CDR3: ASTRGVETQY

V: TRBV7-2
size: .
CDR3: ASTRGLAGKNEQF

V: TRBV6-5
size: .
CDR3: ASRQLNTEAF

V: TRBV10-3
size: .
CDR3: AISESGLAGTYTGELF

V: TRBV19
size: .
CDR3: ASSKPTGGIEETQY

V: TRBV6-1
size: .
CDR3: ASSEAPGGNQPQH

V: TRBV3-1/TRBV3-2
size: .
CDR3: ASSHRYEQY

V: TRBV5-1
size: .
CDR3: ASSRRTSGDGETQY

V: TRBV7-9
size: .
CDR3: ASTLEAAEAF

V: TRBV7-9
size: few
CDR3: ASSSTPGLFSNQPQH

V: TRBV2
size: .
CDR3: ASREQGLAKNIQY

V: TRBV5-1
size: few
CDR3: ASGGDRAGANVLT

V: TRBV27
size: .
CDR3: ASYTGVEAF

V: TRBV2
size: .
CDR3: ASSGLMEQPQH

V: TRBV20-1
size: many
CDR3: SARDRTEAF

V: TRBV7-9
size: .
CDR3: ASSPSLQELAQY

V: TRBV12-5
size: .
CDR3: ASGGLAQETQY